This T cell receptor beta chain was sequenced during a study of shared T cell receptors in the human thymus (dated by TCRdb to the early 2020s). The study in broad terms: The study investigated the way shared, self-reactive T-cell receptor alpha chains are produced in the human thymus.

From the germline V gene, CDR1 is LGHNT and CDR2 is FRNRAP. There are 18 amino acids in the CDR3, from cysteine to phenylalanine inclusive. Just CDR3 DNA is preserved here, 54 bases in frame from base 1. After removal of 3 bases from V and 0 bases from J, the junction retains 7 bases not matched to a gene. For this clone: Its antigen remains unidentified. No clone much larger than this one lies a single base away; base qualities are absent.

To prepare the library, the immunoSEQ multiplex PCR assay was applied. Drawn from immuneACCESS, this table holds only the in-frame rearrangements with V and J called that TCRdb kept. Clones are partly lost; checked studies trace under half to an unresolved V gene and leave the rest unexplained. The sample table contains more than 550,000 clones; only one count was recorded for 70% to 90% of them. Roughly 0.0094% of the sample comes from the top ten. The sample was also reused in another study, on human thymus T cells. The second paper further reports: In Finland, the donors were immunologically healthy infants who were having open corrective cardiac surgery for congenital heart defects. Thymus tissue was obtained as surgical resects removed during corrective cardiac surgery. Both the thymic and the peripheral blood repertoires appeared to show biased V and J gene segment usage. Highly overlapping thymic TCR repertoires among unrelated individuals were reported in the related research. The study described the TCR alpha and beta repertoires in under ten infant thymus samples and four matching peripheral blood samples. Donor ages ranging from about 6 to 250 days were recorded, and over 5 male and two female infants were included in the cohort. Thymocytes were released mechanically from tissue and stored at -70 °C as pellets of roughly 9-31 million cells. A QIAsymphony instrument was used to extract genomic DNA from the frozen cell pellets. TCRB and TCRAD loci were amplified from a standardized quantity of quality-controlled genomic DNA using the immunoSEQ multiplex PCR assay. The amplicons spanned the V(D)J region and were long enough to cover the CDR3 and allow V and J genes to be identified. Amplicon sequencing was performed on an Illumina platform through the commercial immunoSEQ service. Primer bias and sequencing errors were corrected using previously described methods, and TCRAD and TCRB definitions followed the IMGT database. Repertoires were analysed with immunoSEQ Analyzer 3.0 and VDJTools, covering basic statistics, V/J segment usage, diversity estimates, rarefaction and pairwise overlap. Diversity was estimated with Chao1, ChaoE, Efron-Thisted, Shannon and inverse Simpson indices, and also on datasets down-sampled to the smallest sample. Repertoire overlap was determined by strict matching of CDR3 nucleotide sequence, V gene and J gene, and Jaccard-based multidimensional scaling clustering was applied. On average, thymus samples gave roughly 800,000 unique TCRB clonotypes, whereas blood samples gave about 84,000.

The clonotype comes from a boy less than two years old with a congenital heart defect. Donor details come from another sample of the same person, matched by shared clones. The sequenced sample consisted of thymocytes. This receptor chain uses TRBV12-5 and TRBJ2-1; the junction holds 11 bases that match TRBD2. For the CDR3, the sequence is CASGFGTSGSSSYNEQFF. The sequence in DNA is TGTGCTAGTGGTTTTGGGACTAGCGGATCGAGCTCCTACAATGAGCAGTTCTTC.